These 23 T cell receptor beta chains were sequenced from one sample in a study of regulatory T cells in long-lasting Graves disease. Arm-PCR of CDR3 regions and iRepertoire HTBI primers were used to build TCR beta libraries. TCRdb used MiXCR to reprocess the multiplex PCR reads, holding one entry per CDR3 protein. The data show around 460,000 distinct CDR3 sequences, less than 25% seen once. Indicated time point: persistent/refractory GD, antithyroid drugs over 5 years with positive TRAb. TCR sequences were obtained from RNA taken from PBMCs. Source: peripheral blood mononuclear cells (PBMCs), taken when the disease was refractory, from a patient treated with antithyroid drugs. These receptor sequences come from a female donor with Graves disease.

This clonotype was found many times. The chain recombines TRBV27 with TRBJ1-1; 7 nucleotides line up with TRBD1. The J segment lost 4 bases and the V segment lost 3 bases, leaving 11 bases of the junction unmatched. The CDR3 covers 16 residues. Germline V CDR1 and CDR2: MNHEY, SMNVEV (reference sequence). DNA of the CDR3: TGTGCCAGCAGTTTGGGGCAGGGGGGGTCGAGCACTGAAGCTTTCTTT. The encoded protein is CASSLGQGGSSTEAFF.

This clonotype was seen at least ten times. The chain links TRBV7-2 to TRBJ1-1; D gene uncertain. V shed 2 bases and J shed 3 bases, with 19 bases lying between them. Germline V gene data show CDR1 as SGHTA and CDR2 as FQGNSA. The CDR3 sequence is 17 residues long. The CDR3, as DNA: TGTGCCAGCAGCTTAAGTTGGGGATCGGCGCCGGACACTGAAGCTTTCTTT. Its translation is CASSLSWGSAPDTEAFF.

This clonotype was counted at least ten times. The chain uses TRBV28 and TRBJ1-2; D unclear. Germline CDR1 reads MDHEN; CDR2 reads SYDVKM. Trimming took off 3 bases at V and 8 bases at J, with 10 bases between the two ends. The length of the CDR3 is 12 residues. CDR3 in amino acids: CASSFGGRGYTF. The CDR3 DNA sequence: TGTGCCAGCAGTTTCGGAGGGCGAGGCTACACCTTC.

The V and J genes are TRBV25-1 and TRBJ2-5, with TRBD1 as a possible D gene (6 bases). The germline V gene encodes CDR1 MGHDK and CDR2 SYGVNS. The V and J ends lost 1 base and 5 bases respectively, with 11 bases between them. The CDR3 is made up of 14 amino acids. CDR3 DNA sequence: TGTGCCAGCAGTGAATTGGGCAGGGGCGAGACCCAGTACTTC. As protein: CASSELGRGETQYF.

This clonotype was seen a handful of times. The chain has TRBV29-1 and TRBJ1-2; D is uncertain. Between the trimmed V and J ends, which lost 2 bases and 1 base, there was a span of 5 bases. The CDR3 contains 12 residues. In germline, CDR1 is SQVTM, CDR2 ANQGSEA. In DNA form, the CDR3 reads TGCAGCGTTGAAAGGGTTAACTATGGCTACACCTTC. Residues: CSVERVNYGYTF.

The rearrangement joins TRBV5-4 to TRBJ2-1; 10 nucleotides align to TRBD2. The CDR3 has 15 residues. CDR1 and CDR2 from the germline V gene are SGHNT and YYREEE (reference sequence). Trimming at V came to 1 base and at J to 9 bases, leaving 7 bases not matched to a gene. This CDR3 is CASSLISGRAGEQFF. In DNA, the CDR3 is TGTGCCAGCAGCTTGATCAGCGGGAGGGCCGGTGAGCAGTTCTTC.

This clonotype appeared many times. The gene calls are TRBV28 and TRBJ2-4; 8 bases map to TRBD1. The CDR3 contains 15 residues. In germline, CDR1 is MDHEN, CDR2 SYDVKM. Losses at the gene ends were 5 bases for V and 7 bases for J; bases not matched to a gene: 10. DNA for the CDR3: TGTGCCAGCAGTCCACCGGACAGGGAGGCGAACATTCAGTACTTC. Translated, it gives CASSPPDREANIQYF.

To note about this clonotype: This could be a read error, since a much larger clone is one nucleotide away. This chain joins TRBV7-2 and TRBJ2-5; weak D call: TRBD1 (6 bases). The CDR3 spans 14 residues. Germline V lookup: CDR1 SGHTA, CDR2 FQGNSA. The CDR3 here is CASGLVSGEETQYF. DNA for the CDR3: TGTGCCAGCGGCTTAGTGTCAGGGGAAGAGACCCAGTACTTC.

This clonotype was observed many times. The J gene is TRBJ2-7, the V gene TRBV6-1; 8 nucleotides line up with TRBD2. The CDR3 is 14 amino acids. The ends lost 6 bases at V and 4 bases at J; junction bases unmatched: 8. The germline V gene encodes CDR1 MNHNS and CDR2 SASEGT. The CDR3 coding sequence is TGTGCCAGCAGCCGGGGGGGAAGAGCGTACGAGCAGTACTTC. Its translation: CASSRGGRAYEQYF.

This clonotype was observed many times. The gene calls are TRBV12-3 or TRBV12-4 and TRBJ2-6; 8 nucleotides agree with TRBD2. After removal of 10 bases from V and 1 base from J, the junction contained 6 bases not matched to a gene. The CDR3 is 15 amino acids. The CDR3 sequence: CATRGGPSGANVLTF. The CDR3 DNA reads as TGTGCCACTCGGGGGGGCCCATCTGGGGCCAACGTCCTGACTTTC.

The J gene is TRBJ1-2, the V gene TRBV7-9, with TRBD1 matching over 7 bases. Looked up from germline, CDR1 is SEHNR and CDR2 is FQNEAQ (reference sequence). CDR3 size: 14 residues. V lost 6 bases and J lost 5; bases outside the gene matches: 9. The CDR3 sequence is CASRHGQVSYGYTF. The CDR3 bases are TGTGCCAGCAGGCATGGACAGGTCTCTTATGGCTACACCTTC.

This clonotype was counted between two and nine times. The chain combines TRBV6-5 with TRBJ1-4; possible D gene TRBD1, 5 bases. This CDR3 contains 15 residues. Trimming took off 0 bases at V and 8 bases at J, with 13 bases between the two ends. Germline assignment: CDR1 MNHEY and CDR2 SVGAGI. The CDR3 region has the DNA TGTGCCAGCAGTTACTCAGGGGCCTTGACGGAAAAACTGTTTTTT. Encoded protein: CASSYSGALTEKLFF.

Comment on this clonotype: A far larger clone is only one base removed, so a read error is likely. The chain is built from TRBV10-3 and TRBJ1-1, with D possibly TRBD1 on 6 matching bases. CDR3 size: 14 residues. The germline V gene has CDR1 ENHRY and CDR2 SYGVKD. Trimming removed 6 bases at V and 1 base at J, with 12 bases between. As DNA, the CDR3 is TGTGCCATCAGCCAGGGGCGATGGAACACTGAAGCTTTCTTT. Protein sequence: CAISQGRWNTEAFF.

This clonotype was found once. The CDR3 loop is CATSAGGNTGELFF. The CDR3 coding sequence is TGTGCCACCTCCGCAGGGGGGAACACCGGGGAGCTGTTTTTT. The chain carries TRBV24-1 and TRBJ2-2, with TRBD1 identical over 7 bases. The CDR3 covers 14 residues. Germline-derived CDR1 and CDR2 are KGHDR and SFDVKD. After removal of 9 bases from V and 1 base from J, the junction contained 4 bases not matched to a gene.

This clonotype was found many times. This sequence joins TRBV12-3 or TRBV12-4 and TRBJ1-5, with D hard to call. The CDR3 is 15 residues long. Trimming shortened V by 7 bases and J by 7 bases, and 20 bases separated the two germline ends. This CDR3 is CASTLNLLLKQPQHF. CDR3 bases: TGTGCCAGCACCCTAAATTTACTCTTAAAGCAGCCCCAGCATTTT.

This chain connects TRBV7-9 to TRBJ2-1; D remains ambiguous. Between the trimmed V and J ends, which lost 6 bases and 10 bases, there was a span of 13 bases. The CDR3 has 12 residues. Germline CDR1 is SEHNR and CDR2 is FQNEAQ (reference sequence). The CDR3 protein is CASRSPVGEQFF. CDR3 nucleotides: TGTGCCAGCAGGAGCCCCGTCGGGGAGCAGTTCTTC.

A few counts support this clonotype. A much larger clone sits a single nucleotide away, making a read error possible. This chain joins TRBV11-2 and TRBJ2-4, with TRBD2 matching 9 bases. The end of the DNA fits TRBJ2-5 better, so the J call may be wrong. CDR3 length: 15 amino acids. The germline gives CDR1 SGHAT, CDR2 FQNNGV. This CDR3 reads CASSLDLTSGGTQYF. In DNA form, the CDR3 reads TGTGCCAGCAGCTTAGATTTGACTAGCGGCGGGACCCAGTACTTC.

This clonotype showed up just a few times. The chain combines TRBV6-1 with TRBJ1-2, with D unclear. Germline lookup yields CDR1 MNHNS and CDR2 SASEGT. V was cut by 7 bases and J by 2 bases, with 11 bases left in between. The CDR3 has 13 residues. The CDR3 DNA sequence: TGTGCCAGCAAACTTGCAGGAAACTATGGCTACACCTTC. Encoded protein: CASKLAGNYGYTF.

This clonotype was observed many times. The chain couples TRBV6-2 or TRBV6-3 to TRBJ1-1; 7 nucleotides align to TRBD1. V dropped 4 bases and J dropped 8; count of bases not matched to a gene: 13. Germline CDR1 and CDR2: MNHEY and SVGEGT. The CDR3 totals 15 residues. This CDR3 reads CASSSRDRMRGEAFF. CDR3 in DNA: TGTGCCAGCAGTTCACGGGACAGAATGAGGGGGGAAGCTTTCTTT.

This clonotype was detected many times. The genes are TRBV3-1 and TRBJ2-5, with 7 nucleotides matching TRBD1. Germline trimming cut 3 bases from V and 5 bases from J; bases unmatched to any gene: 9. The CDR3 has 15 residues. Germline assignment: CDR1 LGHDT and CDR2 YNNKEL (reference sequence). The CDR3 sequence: CASSQSTGPEETQYF. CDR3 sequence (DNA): TGTGCCAGCAGCCAGTCGACAGGGCCGGAGGAGACCCAGTACTTC.

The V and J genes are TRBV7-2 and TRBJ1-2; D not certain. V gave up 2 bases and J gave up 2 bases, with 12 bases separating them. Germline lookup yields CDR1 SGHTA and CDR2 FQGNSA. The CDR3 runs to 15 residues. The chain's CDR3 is CASSLIIDKNYGYTF. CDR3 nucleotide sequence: TGTGCCAGCAGCTTAATAATTGACAAGAACTATGGCTACACCTTC. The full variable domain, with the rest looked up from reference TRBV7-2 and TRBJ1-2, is GAGVSQSPSNKVTEKGKDVELRCDPISGHTALYWYRQSLGQGLEFLIYFQGNSAPDKSGLPSDRFSAERTGGSVSTLTIQRTQQEDSAVYLCASSLIIDKNYGYTFGSGTRLTVV.

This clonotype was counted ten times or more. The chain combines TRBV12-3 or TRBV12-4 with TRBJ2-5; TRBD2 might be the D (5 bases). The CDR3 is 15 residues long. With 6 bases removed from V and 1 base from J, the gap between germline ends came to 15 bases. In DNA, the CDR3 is TGTGCCAGCAGCTCCCGGCCGGGAACCCAAGAGACCCAGTACTTC. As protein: CASSSRPGTQETQYF.

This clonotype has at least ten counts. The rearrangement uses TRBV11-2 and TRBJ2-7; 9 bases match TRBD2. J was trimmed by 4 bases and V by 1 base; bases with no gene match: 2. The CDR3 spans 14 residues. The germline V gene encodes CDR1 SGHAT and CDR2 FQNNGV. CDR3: CASSLGTSAYEQYF. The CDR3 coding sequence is TGTGCCAGCAGCTTAGGGACTAGCGCTTACGAGCAGTACTTC. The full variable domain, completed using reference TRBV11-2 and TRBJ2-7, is EAGVAQSPRYKIIEKRQSVAFWCNPISGHATLYWYQQILGQGPKLLIQFQNNGVVDDSQLPKDRFSAERLKGVDSTLKIQPAKLEDSAVYLCASSLGTSAYEQYFGPGTRLTVT.